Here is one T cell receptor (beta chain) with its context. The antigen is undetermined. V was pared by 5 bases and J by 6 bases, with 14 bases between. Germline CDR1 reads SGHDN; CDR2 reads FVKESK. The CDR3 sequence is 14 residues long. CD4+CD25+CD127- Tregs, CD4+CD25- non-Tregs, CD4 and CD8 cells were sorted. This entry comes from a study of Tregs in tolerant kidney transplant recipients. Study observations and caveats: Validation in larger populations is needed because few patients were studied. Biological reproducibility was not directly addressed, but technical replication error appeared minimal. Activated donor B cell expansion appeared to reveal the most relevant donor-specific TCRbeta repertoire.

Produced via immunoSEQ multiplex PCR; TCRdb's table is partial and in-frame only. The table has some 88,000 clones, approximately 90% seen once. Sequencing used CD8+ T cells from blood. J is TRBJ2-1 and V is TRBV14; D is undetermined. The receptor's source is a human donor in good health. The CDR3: CASSAVVSGNEQFF. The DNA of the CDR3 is TGTGCCAGCAGCGCGGTCGTGTCCGGCAATGAGCAGTTCTTC.